This passage covers 20 T cell receptor beta chains from one sample sequenced in a study of T cells in Graves' hyperthyroidism and ophthalmopathy. TCR beta CDR3 regions were amplified from RNA transcripts. During a first-round RT-PCR of the TCR CDR3, the HTBI primer set was used. Each CDR3 protein gets one entry after TCRdb re-called the multiplex PCR reads with MiXCR. The sample has approximately 610,000 distinct CDR3 sequences; roughly 14% are singletons. Sequenced material: blood. The source of these receptors is a woman between 35 and 50 years old with Graves' ophthalmopathy.

This clonotype was observed many times. This chain uses TRBV4-1 with TRBJ2-7, with 7 bases lining up with TRBD1. The CDR3 has 15 residues. Unmatched junction bases numbered 6, after V lost 1 base and J lost 3 bases. Germline CDR1 and CDR2: MGHRA and YSYEKL. The CDR3 reads CASSQATTGRYEQYF. Written as DNA, the CDR3 is TGCGCCAGCAGCCAAGCCACGACAGGGCGCTACGAGCAGTACTTC.

This chain connects TRBV4-3 to TRBJ2-2; D remains ambiguous. The CDR3 extends over 15 amino acids. Trimming took 5 bases from V and 4 from J, leaving 14 bases between them. From germline, CDR1 is LGHNA and CDR2 YSLEER. CDR3 coding DNA: TGCGCCAGCAGCTCACAGACCCCGGGCACCGGGGAGCTGTTTTTT. Protein sequence: CASSSQTPGTGELFF.

The chain carries TRBV2 and TRBJ2-4; D is unclear. The ends were cut back, 7 bases at V and 11 bases at J, with 30 bases in the middle. Per the germline V gene, CDR1 is SNHLY and CDR2 is FYNNEI. The CDR3 runs to 17 residues. The CDR3 loop reads CASTSLGTARESIFQYF. The CDR3 DNA reads TGTGCCAGCACTTCCCTGGGAACCGCGCGAGAATCAATCTTTCAGTACTTC.

The sample holds many counts of this clonotype. V is TRBV24-1 and J is TRBJ2-7; D is uncertain. The germline CDR1 and CDR2 sequences are KGHDR and SFDVKD. The ends were cut back, 0 bases at V and 4 bases at J, with 9 bases in the middle. The CDR3 loop spans 14 amino acids. The CDR3 sequence: CATSDLGPPYEQYF. The CDR3 nucleotides read TGTGCCACCAGTGATTTGGGCCCTCCATACGAGCAGTACTTC.

V usage is TRBV6-2 or TRBV6-3 and J usage is TRBJ2-7; D is possibly TRBD2 (6 bases). CDR1 and CDR2 from the germline V gene are MNHEY and SVGEGT. Trimming took 0 bases from V and 6 from J, leaving 15 bases between them. This CDR3 is 15 amino acids long. The CDR3 reads CASSYSGGWKGEQYF. In DNA, the CDR3 is TGTGCCAGCAGTTACTCGGGGGGATGGAAGGGCGAGCAGTACTTC.

Notes on this clonotype: This may arise from a read error, as a much more abundant clone is one base away. The chain links TRBV6-1 to TRBJ1-2, with D tentatively TRBD1 (5 bases). The germline CDR1 and CDR2 sequences are MNHNS and SASEGT. This CDR3 is 14 amino acids long. In DNA, the CDR3 is TGTGCCGGCAGTAGGGCAGGGACCAACTATGGCTACACCTTC. It translates to CAGSRAGTNYGYTF.

This chain joins TRBV7-8 and TRBJ1-2, with TRBD1 as a possible D gene (6 bases). With 1 base removed from V and 8 bases from J, the gap between germline ends came to 14 bases. CDR3 size: 14 residues. CDR1 is SGHVS, CDR2 FQNEAQ, per germline. In DNA, the CDR3 is TGTGCCAGCAGCTTAGGCTTAACAGGGACGGGCTACACCTTC. Amino acid sequence: CASSLGLTGTGYTF.

V usage is TRBV20-1 and J usage is TRBJ1-1; D may be TRBD1 (6 bases). The V and J ends lost 0 bases and 4 bases respectively, with 15 bases between them. The CDR3 sequence is 15 residues long. Germline V gene data show CDR1 as DFQATT and CDR2 as SNEGSKA (reference sequence). CDR3 residues: CSARDPRGPGTEAFF. CDR3 DNA: TGCAGTGCTAGAGATCCACGGGGGCCAGGCACTGAAGCTTTCTTT.

This clonotype was counted ten times or more. The J gene is TRBJ2-7, the V gene TRBV9; tentative D call: TRBD2 (6 bases). This CDR3 region has 18 residues. In germline, CDR1 is SGDLS, CDR2 YYNGEE. The ends were cut back, 4 bases at V and 5 bases at J, with 28 bases in the middle. The CDR3 DNA is TGTGCCAGCAGCCCAAACCCCCGTACGGGAGAGGCCCGCGACGAGCAGTACTTC. Protein: CASSPNPRTGEARDEQYF.

This clonotype was detected many times. This chain uses TRBV19 with TRBJ1-2; a possible D gene is TRBD1 (6 bases). V lost 9 bases and J 13 bases, leaving 18 bases between the germline ends. The germline V gene has CDR1 LNHDA and CDR2 SQIVND (reference sequence). This CDR3 has 11 amino acids. This chain's CDR3 is CASTTQGRSTF. The CDR3 DNA reads TGTGCCAGCACGACACAGGGTAGATCCACCTTC.

V and J are TRBV10-1 and TRBJ2-2; D not certain. Trimming removed 3 bases at V and 7 bases at J, with 18 bases between. CDR1 WNHNN and CDR2 SYGVQD come from the germline V gene (reference sequence). The CDR3 extends over 16 amino acids. CDR3 loop: CASSEGPGPEHGELFF. The CDR3 DNA sequence: TGCGCCAGCAGTGAAGGTCCCGGCCCCGAGCACGGGGAGCTGTTTTTT.

This clonotype came up many times. The chain recombines TRBV30 with TRBJ2-2; D remains ambiguous. In germline, CDR1 is GTSNPN, CDR2 SVGIG (reference sequence). The CDR3 has 13 amino acids. V was trimmed by 2 bases and J by 3 bases, leaving 7 bases between them. CDR3 residues: CAWSLTHTGELFF. The CDR3 DNA sequence: TGTGCCTGGAGTCTGACCCACACCGGGGAGCTGTTTTTT.

The table lists this clonotype with many counts. V is TRBV30 and J is TRBJ2-5; D may be TRBD2 (6 bases). Germline lookup yields CDR1 GTSNPN and CDR2 SVGIG (reference sequence). CDR3 size: 14 residues. V lost 3 bases and J lost 4, with 15 bases in between. The CDR3 DNA follows: TGTGCCTGGAGCGCCGTCCCCGGGGGAGAGACCCAGTACTTC. Its protein product is CAWSAVPGGETQYF.

The chain couples TRBV28 to TRBJ1-2; D is unclear. CDR1 is MDHEN and CDR2 is SYDVKM in the germline V gene. The CDR3 totals 14 residues. V lost 1 base and J 3 bases, leaving 9 bases between the germline ends. The CDR3 protein is CASSLSEDYYGYTF. The CDR3 region has the DNA TGTGCCAGCAGTTTATCTGAAGATTACTATGGCTACACCTTC.

This clonotype has only a few counts. J is TRBJ2-7 and V is TRBV4-1; the D gene is possibly TRBD1 (6 bases). The CDR3 totals 17 residues. Trimming took 3 bases from V and 0 from J, leaving 18 bases between them. Germline V lookup: CDR1 MGHRA, CDR2 YSYEKL. The CDR3 DNA sequence: TGCGCCAGCAGCCATCCAGGGGCGGGCGCGCTCTCCTACGAGCAGTACTTC. Translation: CASSHPGAGALSYEQYF.

This clonotype was counted ten times or more. The chain carries TRBV20-1 and TRBJ1-2; TRBD1 matches 7 bases. Germline CDR1 is DFQATT and CDR2 is SNEGSKA (reference sequence). The CDR3 sequence is 13 residues long. Trimming removed 0 bases from V and 6 bases from J; junction bases left unmatched: 4. The CDR3 coding sequence is TGCAGTGCTAGAGATGACAGGGAGGATGGCTACACCTTC. Translation gives CSARDDREDGYTF.

This clonotype was counted at least ten times. The chain employs TRBV6-2 or TRBV6-3 and TRBJ2-7, with D unresolved. V was pared by 8 bases and J by 2 bases, with 10 bases between. CDR3 length equals 12 residues. Looked up from germline, CDR1 is MNHEY and CDR2 is SVGEGT. The CDR3 loop reads CASSSPAYEQYF. The CDR3 DNA sequence: TGTGCCAGCTCCAGTCCCGCCTACGAGCAGTACTTC.

Many counts were recorded for this clonotype. CDR3 sequence reads: CASSHALRPIAGELFF. CDR3 DNA sequence: TGTGCCAGCAGCCATGCTTTGAGGCCGATCGCCGGGGAGCTGTTTTTT. The J gene is TRBJ2-2, the V gene TRBV11-1; D gene uncertain. This CDR3 spans 16 amino acids. V shed 5 bases and J shed 6 bases, with 19 bases lying between them. CDR1 is SGHAT, CDR2 FQDESV, per germline (reference sequence). Combining the CDR3 with reference TRBV11-1 and TRBJ2-2 gives the whole variable domain EAEVAQSPRYKITEKSQAVAFWCDPISGHATLYWYRQILGQGPELLVQFQDESVVDDSQLPKDRFSAERLKGVDSTLKIQPAELGDSAMYLCASSHALRPIAGELFFGEGSRLTVL.

This CDR3 reads CASSSNRLTGELFF. The DNA for the CDR3 is TGTGCCAGTAGTTCCAACAGGCTCACCGGGGAGCTGTTTTTT. V usage is TRBV19 and J usage is TRBJ2-2; D perhaps matches TRBD1 (5 bases). There are 14 residues in the CDR3. CDR1 LNHDA and CDR2 SQIVND come from the germline V gene (reference sequence). V was pared by 5 bases and J by 4 bases, with 11 bases between. The full variable domain, its missing parts supplied by reference TRBV19 and TRBJ2-2, is DGGITQSPKYLFRKEGQNVTLSCEQNLNHDAMYWYRQDPGQGLRLIYYSQIVNDFQKGDIAEGYSVSREKKESFPLTVTSAQKNPTAFYLCASSSNRLTGELFFGEGSRLTVL.

This clonotype was counted many times. The chain links TRBV20-1 to TRBJ1-1, with D perhaps matching TRBD1 (5 bases). Germline V gene sequence: CDR1 DFQATT, CDR2 SNEGSKA (reference sequence). This CDR3 spans 13 amino acids. V was clipped by 6 bases and J by 4 bases, with 15 bases between them. The CDR3 DNA reads TGCAGTGCATCGGGACTCCGGGGCACTGAAGCTTTCTTT. This sequence encodes CSASGLRGTEAFF.